A single sample is the source of the 13 T cell receptor beta chains below, sequenced in a study of cytomegalovirus exposure and HLA in healthy donors. Researchers ran the PCR with 60 Vbeta and 13 Jbeta primers. Assay used: immunoSEQ multiplex PCR; TCRdb lists only in-frame clones, some missing. The sample has hundreds of thousands of clones, over 85% seen once. Material: PBMCs. These receptors were collected from a woman in her late teens or twenties in good health and CMV-seronegative.

The chain is built from TRBV9 and TRBJ2-5, with D tentatively TRBD1 (6 bases). The CDR3 is 15 amino acids. Per germline, CDR1 SGDLS and CDR2 YYNGEE. V was clipped by 3 bases and J by 5 bases, with 17 bases between them. The CDR3 sequence: CASSGTGTRLETQYF. In DNA, the CDR3 is TGTGCCAGCAGCGGCACAGGGACGCGGTTGGAGACCCAGTACTTC.

The V call is TRBV30, the J call TRBJ2-7; no clear D gene. The CDR3 sequence is 13 residues long. The V gene's germline CDR1 is GTSNPN and CDR2 SVGIG (reference sequence). The CDR3 sequence: CALITTIDLGQYF. In nucleotides, the CDR3 is TGTGCTCTTATTACGACGATTGACTTGGGGCAGTACTTC.

This clone was seen just once. The rearrangement uses TRBV10-3 and TRBJ1-2, with 7 bases aligning to TRBD1. Looked up from germline, CDR1 is ENHRY and CDR2 is SYGVKD. Trimming took 6 bases from V and 0 from J; bases not matched to a gene: 4. This CDR3 contains 14 residues. The CDR3 loop is CAIRPGQSNYGYTF. The DNA of the CDR3 is TGTGCCATCAGACCGGGACAGTCTAACTATGGCTACACCTTC.

This clone was observed a single time. This chain links TRBV7-8 with TRBJ1-1, with TRBD1 matching 11 bases. CDR1 SGHVS and CDR2 FQNEAQ come from the germline V gene. After removal of 5 bases from V and 6 bases from J, the junction contained 5 bases not matched to a gene. The CDR3 loop spans 14 amino acids. Written as DNA, the CDR3 is TGTGCCAGCAGCCCGCGGGACAGGGGGGCTGAAGCTTTCTTT. Translated, it gives CASSPRDRGAEAFF. Together with reference TRBV7-8 and TRBJ1-1, the CDR3 gives the full variable domain: GAGVSQSPRYKVAKRGQDVALRCDPISGHVSLFWYQQALGQGPEFLTYFQNEAQLDKSGLPSDRFFAERPEGSVSTLKIQRTQQEDSAVYLCASSPRDRGAEAFFGQGTRLTVV.

The rearrangement uses TRBV27 and TRBJ2-7, with D tentatively TRBD2 (5 bases). The CDR3 consists of 12 residues. Germline V gene lookup returns CDR1 MNHEY and CDR2 SMNVEV (reference sequence). V lost 3 bases and J 6 bases, leaving 9 bases between the germline ends. CDR3 coding DNA: TGTGCCAGCAGTTTTACAGAGGGCGAGCAGTACTTC. This gives the protein CASSFTEGEQYF.

The CDR3 here is CSVVPGDQETQYF. In DNA form, the CDR3 reads TGCAGCGTTGTCCCCGGGGACCAAGAGACCCAGTACTTC. The V gene is TRBV29-1, the J gene TRBJ2-5, with a weak D call TRBD2 (5 bases). The CDR3 totals 13 residues. The ends were cut back, 4 bases at V and 0 bases at J, with 9 bases in the middle. Looked up from germline, CDR1 is SQVTM and CDR2 is ANQGSEA.

The rearrangement uses TRBV21-1 and TRBJ2-7; the D segment call TRBD1 is taken from the table without a DNA check. TRBV21-1 is labeled a pseudogene. The CDR3 length is 14 residues. As DNA, the CDR3 is TGTGCCAGCACCCCTCAGGGTTCGACCTACGAGCAGTACTTC. Translated, it gives CASTPQGSTYEQYF.

In this sample, this clone turned up once. The chain carries TRBV6-5 and TRBJ1-3; TRBD1 matches at 10 bases. In germline, CDR1 is MNHEY, CDR2 SVGAGI. V lost 3 bases, J lost 8 bases, and 10 bases stayed unmatched. This CDR3 has 16 amino acids. The CDR3 loop is CASSYTGTGVHYTIYF. The DNA of the CDR3 is TGTGCCAGCAGTTATACCGGGACAGGGGTGCATTACACCATATATTTT.

The chain uses TRBV6-5 and TRBJ1-5; TRBD1 might be the D (6 bases). V gave up 2 bases and J gave up 7 bases, with 12 bases separating them. The length of the CDR3 is 14 residues. Germline-derived CDR1 and CDR2 are MNHEY and SVGAGI. The CDR3 protein is CASSYGTLGQPQHF. CDR3 sequence (DNA): TGTGCCAGCAGTTACGGGACACTAGGGCAGCCCCAGCATTTT.

The chain couples TRBV10-1 to TRBJ2-3; 8 nucleotides match TRBD2. The CDR3 totals 15 residues. J lost 5 bases, V lost 1 base, and 5 bases had no gene match. Germline loops: CDR1 WNHNN, CDR2 SYGVQD (reference sequence). CDR3 region: CASSELSSGQDTQYF. The CDR3 region has the DNA TGCGCCAGCAGTGAGTTGTCTAGCGGGCAAGATACGCAGTATTTT.

The V gene is TRBV7-9, the J gene TRBJ2-6; D unresolved. The germline V gene has CDR1 SEHNR and CDR2 FQNEAQ (reference sequence). This CDR3 is built from 14 residues. With 4 bases removed from V and 2 bases from J, the gap between germline ends came to 6 bases. Here the CDR3 reads CASSSVTGANVLTF. The CDR3 bases are TGTGCCAGCAGCTCCGTTACTGGGGCCAACGTCCTGACTTTC.

This clone was observed a single time. This sequence joins TRBV14 and TRBJ1-4; 8 nucleotides line up with TRBD1. The CDR3 sequence is 14 residues long. Trimming at V came to 5 bases and at J to 8 bases, leaving 7 bases not matched to a gene. The germline gives CDR1 SGHDN, CDR2 FVKESK. CDR3 coding DNA: TGTGCCAGCAGCAAAAGGACAGGGAGGGAAAAACTGTTTTTT. Residues: CASSKRTGREKLFF.

In the case of this clone: Compared with germline, one end of the junction differs, possibly owing to a read error. V and J are TRBV7-9 and TRBJ1-1; D is undetermined. Germline V gene sequence: CDR1 SEHNR, CDR2 FQNEAQ (reference sequence). The CDR3 is 14 residues long. CDR3 in DNA: TGTTCCAGCAGCTTCCATAGCGGGCGCACTGAAGCTTTCTTT. It specifies CSSSFHSGRTEAFF.